The 4 T cell receptor beta chains below were found in one sample sequenced in a study of T cells after yellow fever vaccination. Each CDR3 protein gets one entry after TCRdb re-called the 5' RACE reads with MiXCR. The sample holds 320,000 or so distinct CDR3 sequences, roughly 8.3% seen once. Sequencing used PBMCs, obtained around 45 days after the first yellow fever vaccination. The receptors here all came from a man between 18 and 29 years old who received the YFV17D yellow fever vaccine.

This chain connects TRBV7-2 to TRBJ1-5; D possibly corresponds to TRBD1 (5 bases). V was shortened by 6 bases and J by 0 bases, with 9 bases between the two germline ends. CDR3 length: 14 amino acids. Germline CDR1 reads SGHTA; CDR2 reads FQGNSA. CDR3 sequence (DNA): TGTGCCAGCAGTCCAACAGGTAGCAATCAGCCCCAGCATTTT. Protein sequence: CASSPTGSNQPQHF.

This clonotype was seen a handful of times. The rearrangement uses TRBV7-6 and TRBJ1-4; the D gene is possibly TRBD1 (6 bases). This CDR3 region has 13 residues. Germline V CDR1 and CDR2: SGHVS, FNYEAQ. V dropped 8 bases and J dropped 8 bases, with 15 bases sitting between them. The CDR3: CASRGRGQEKLFF. The CDR3 DNA reads TGTGCCAGCCGGGGGCGAGGTCAGGAAAAACTGTTTTTT.

This chain links TRBV28 with TRBJ2-7; no clear D gene. With 6 bases removed from V and 10 bases from J, the gap between germline ends came to 22 bases. Looked up from germline, CDR1 is MDHEN and CDR2 is SYDVKM. This CDR3 has 14 residues. The CDR3 DNA sequence: TGTGCCAGCAGCGTTAGACTGAGTGCTTGGCGACAGTACGTC. Encoded protein: CASSVRLSAWRQYV.

The chain recombines TRBV5-1 with TRBJ2-7, with 10 bases lining up with TRBD2. Germline CDR1 and CDR2: SGHRS and YFSETQ. The CDR3 extends over 15 amino acids. Germline trimming cut 7 bases from V and 6 bases from J; bases unmatched to any gene: 13. The CDR3 protein is CASRAGGASLGEQYF. The CDR3 nucleotides read TGCGCCAGCCGAGCGGGGGGGGCCTCCTTGGGCGAGCAGTACTTC.